Each of the 20 T cell receptor beta chains below was sequenced from the same sample in a study of CD8 T cells in ankylosing spondylitis. TCRdb fed the 5' RACE reads into MiXCR, producing one record per CDR3 protein. The table lists about 310,000 distinct CDR3 sequences, 20% of them singletons. Sample: blood, either unsorted or a sorted T cell fraction (not recorded which). The receptors originated from a female donor with ankylosing spondylitis or in good health (not recorded which).

V gene TRBV18 combines with J gene TRBJ2-7; D gene unclear. Germline assignment: CDR1 KGHSH and CDR2 LQKENI. Trimming took 5 bases from V and 5 from J, leaving 13 bases between them. The CDR3 contains 13 residues. The CDR3 nucleotides are TGTGCCAGCTCATCAGAGCTTATCGACGAGCAGTACTTC. This translates into CASSSELIDEQYF.

This clonotype was observed at least ten times. The chain employs TRBV20-1 and TRBJ2-1; 9 bases agree with TRBD2. CDR1 and CDR2 (germline): DFQATT, SNEGSKA (reference sequence). Trimming removed 0 bases from V and 4 bases from J; junction bases left unmatched: 4. There are 15 residues in the CDR3. The CDR3 nucleotides are TGCAGTGCTAGAGATCCAGCGGGAGGTTACAATGAGCAGTTCTTC. Encoded protein: CSARDPAGGYNEQFF.

This clonotype was observed a few times. The rearrangement uses TRBV7-2 and TRBJ2-3; 10 nucleotides line up with TRBD2. CDR1 is SGHTA, CDR2 FQGNSA, per germline. The CDR3 contains 17 residues. V was clipped by 1 base and J by 6 bases; unmatched bases: 10. CDR3 region: CASSLGPSGSRVDTQYF. The DNA of the CDR3 is TGTGCCAGCAGCTTAGGCCCTAGCGGGAGTAGAGTGGATACGCAGTATTTT.

This clonotype was observed a few times. This rearrangement joins TRBV3-1 to TRBJ2-1; D is unresolved. V dropped 2 bases and J dropped 6 bases, with 11 bases sitting between them. The CDR3 loop spans 14 amino acids. Looked up from germline, CDR1 is LGHDT and CDR2 is YNNKEL (reference sequence). The CDR3, as DNA: TGTGCCAGCAGCCAACGAGGCCGCCCCAATGAGCAGTTCTTC. It is translated as CASSQRGRPNEQFF.

This clonotype turned up a few times. Written as DNA, the CDR3 is TGCAGTGCCCAGGCGCCCGGGCTCTCAGATACGCAGTATTTT. The encoded protein is CSAQAPGLSDTQYF. V gene TRBV20-1 combines with J gene TRBJ2-3; D is ambiguous. CDR3 length: 14 amino acids. Germline loops: CDR1 DFQATT, CDR2 SNEGSKA (reference sequence). V lost 6 bases to trimming and J lost 4 bases, with 17 bases between them.

This clonotype was detected ten times or more. This chain connects TRBV29-1 to TRBJ2-5; 8 positions match TRBD1. V dropped 6 bases and J dropped 6; count of bases not matched to a gene: 9. Germline V lookup: CDR1 SQVTM, CDR2 ANQGSEA. The CDR3 consists of 13 residues. The CDR3 region is CSVDRQGSKTQYF. CDR3 sequence (DNA): TGCAGCGTAGACCGACAGGGGTCGAAGACCCAGTACTTC.

This clonotype was counted ten times or more. The V call is TRBV27, the J call TRBJ2-1, with 8 nucleotides matching TRBD2. Germline-derived CDR1 and CDR2 are MNHEY and SMNVEV (reference sequence). The ends lost 2 bases at V and 8 bases at J; junction bases unmatched: 8. The CDR3 runs 15 residues. The CDR3, as DNA: TGTGCCAGCAGTTTAATGGGACTAGGGGGGGATGAGCAGTTCTTC. Translating it yields CASSLMGLGGDEQFF.

The V gene is TRBV7-2, the J gene TRBJ2-1; D might be TRBD2 (6 bases). CDR3 length equals 13 residues. V lost 8 bases to trimming and J lost 9 bases, with 17 bases between them. Germline V gene lookup returns CDR1 SGHTA and CDR2 FQGNSA. The CDR3 loop is CASGAGLTGEQFF. In DNA form, the CDR3 reads TGTGCCAGCGGGGCGGGGCTTACAGGTGAGCAGTTCTTC.

The chain combines TRBV3-1 with TRBJ1-3; perhaps TRBD1 as D (5 bases). This CDR3 has 14 residues. Germline V gives CDR1 LGHDT, CDR2 YNNKEL (reference sequence). V gave up 4 bases and J gave up 3 bases, with 10 bases separating them. The CDR3 sequence: CASSLGVLGNTIYF. Written as DNA, the CDR3 is TGTGCCAGCAGCCTGGGGGTTCTTGGAAACACCATATATTTT.

The chain is built from TRBV24-1 and TRBJ2-1; D not resolved. The germline V and J ends were trimmed by 0 bases and 4 bases, with 9 bases remaining between them. The CDR3 is 15 amino acids. CDR1 is KGHDR and CDR2 is SFDVKD in the germline V gene. The CDR3 sequence is CATSDLNGGYNEQFF. The CDR3 nucleotides read TGTGCCACCAGTGATTTGAATGGTGGGTACAATGAGCAGTTCTTC.

This clonotype occurred a few times. This sequence joins TRBV25-1 and TRBJ2-5; D remains ambiguous. This CDR3 contains 17 residues. The ends were cut back, 6 bases at V and 5 bases at J, with 25 bases in the middle. In germline, CDR1 is MGHDK, CDR2 SYGVNS. The CDR3: CASSLPSGSYLGETQYF. The CDR3 DNA sequence: TGTGCCAGCAGCCTACCCTCCGGCTCTTATTTAGGGGAGACCCAGTACTTC. The full variable domain, rest sourced from reference TRBV25-1 and TRBJ2-5, is EADIYQTPRYLVIGTGKKITLECSQTMGHDKMYWYQQDPGMELHLIHYSYGVNSTEKGDLSSESTVSRIRTEHFPLTLESARPSHTSQYLCASSLPSGSYLGETQYFGPGTRLLVL.

This clonotype was recorded at least ten times. The chain couples TRBV5-5 to TRBJ2-3; no definite D call. The ends were cut back, 0 bases at V and 1 base at J, with 12 bases in the middle. This CDR3 comprises 16 residues. The V gene's germline CDR1 is SGHKS and CDR2 YYEKEE (reference sequence). CDR3 DNA sequence: TGTGCCAGCAGCTTGGACTACCTACATGGCACAGATACGCAGTATTTT. It encodes CASSLDYLHGTDTQYF. The variable domain in full, with the rest retrieved from reference TRBV5-5 and TRBJ2-3, is DAGVTQSPTHLIKTRGQQVTLRCSPISGHKSVSWYQQVLGQGPQFIFQYYEKEERGRGNFPDRFSARQFPNYSSELNVNALLLGDSALYLCASSLDYLHGTDTQYFGPGTRLTVL.

The V gene is TRBV6-2 or TRBV6-3, the J gene TRBJ2-1; 7 nucleotides agree with TRBD2. CDR3 size: 13 residues. J was trimmed by 2 bases and V by 9 bases; bases with no gene match: 4. The germline gives CDR1 MNHEY, CDR2 SVGEGT. The CDR3 DNA reads TGTGCCAGGGGGGAGGGTCCCTACAATGAGCAGTTCTTC. This encodes CARGEGPYNEQFF.

This clonotype was observed a few times. This chain links TRBV12-3 or TRBV12-4 with TRBJ2-1, with 11 bases lining up with TRBD2. The V segment lost 6 bases and the J segment 4 bases; nucleotides outside the gene matches: 5. The CDR3 totals 15 residues. CDR3 nucleotide sequence: TGTGCCAGCAGGGACGTAGCGGGAGGGTACAATGAGCAGTTCTTC. It specifies CASRDVAGGYNEQFF.

The table lists this clonotype with a few counts. The chain is built from TRBV27 and TRBJ1-2; 7 nucleotides line up with TRBD1. Unmatched junction bases numbered 7, after V lost 5 bases and J lost 4 bases. Germline V gene lookup returns CDR1 MNHEY and CDR2 SMNVEV (reference sequence). CDR3 length: 14 residues. The CDR3 bases are TGTGCCAGCAGTCCCCGACAGGGCGTCTATGGCTACACCTTC. Translated: CASSPRQGVYGYTF.

The chain joins TRBV20-1 to TRBJ2-1; weak D call: TRBD1 (5 bases). The CDR3 contains 14 residues. Germline CDR1 reads DFQATT; CDR2 reads SNEGSKA (reference sequence). V lost 0 bases and J lost 6, with 12 bases in between. The CDR3 loop reads CSARDRVGRNEQFF. The CDR3 nucleotides read TGCAGTGCTAGAGATCGTGTGGGGCGCAATGAGCAGTTCTTC.

Only a few counts were recorded for this clonotype. The rearrangement joins TRBV7-2 to TRBJ2-1; 9 bases fit TRBD2. The CDR3 sequence is 23 residues long. V gave up 2 bases and J gave up 7 bases; unmatched junction bases: 30. Germline loops: CDR1 SGHTA, CDR2 FQGNSA. DNA for the CDR3: TGTGCCAGCAGCTTACTAGACCCTTCTCTTTGGCGGGAGGGGGTAGCCTACGGGAATGAGCAGTTCTTC. Protein sequence: CASSLLDPSLWREGVAYGNEQFF.

There are many counts of this clonotype. V and J are TRBV7-2 and TRBJ2-7, with a tentative D call TRBD2 (6 bases). Between the trimmed V and J ends, which lost 0 bases and 8 bases, there was a span of 17 bases. Germline CDR1 SGHTA, CDR2 FQGNSA. This CDR3 is 15 amino acids long. The CDR3 loop reads CASSLASDYEYKQYF. CDR3 in DNA: TGTGCCAGCAGCTTAGCTTCGGACTACGAGTATAAGCAGTACTTC.

The chain couples TRBV6-2 or TRBV6-3 to TRBJ2-2, with 7 bases lining up with TRBD1. From germline, CDR1 is MNHEY and CDR2 SVGEGT. The CDR3 loop spans 14 amino acids. V shed 6 bases, J shed 4 bases, and the junction held 5 bases outside the gene matches. CDR3 sequence (DNA): TGTGCCAGCAGCGACAGGGCGATCACCGGGGAGCTGTTTTTT. Translating it yields CASSDRAITGELFF.

In its sample, this clonotype was seen a few times. The V gene is TRBV7-6, the J gene TRBJ2-1; TRBD2 matches 9 bases. V trimming: 5 bases; J trimming: 5 bases; junction bases outside the gene matches: 10. CDR1 and CDR2 from the germline V gene are SGHVS and FNYEAQ. The CDR3 consists of 16 residues. The CDR3 coding sequence is TGTGCCAGCAGCGCCTCGTGGAGCGGGAGGAACAATGAGCAGTTCTTC. It encodes CASSASWSGRNNEQFF.